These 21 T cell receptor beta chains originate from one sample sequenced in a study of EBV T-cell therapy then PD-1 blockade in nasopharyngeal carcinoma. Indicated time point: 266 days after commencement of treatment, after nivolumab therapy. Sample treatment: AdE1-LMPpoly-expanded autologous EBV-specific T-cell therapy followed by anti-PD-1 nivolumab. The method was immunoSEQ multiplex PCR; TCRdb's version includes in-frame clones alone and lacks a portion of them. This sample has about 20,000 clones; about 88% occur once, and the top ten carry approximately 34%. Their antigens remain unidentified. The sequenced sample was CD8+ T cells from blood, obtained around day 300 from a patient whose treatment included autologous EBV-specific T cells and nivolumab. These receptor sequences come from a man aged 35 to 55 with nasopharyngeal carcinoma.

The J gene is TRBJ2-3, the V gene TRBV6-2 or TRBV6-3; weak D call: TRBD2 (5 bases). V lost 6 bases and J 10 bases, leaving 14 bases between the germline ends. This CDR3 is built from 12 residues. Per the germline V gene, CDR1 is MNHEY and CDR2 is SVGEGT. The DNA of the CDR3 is TGTGCCAGCAGCCCAACTAGAACGGCGCAGTATTTT. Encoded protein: CASSPTRTAQYF.

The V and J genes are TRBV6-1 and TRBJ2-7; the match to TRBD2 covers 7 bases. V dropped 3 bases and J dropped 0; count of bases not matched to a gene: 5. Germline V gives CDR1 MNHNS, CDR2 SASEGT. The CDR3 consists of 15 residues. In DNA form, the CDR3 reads TGTGCCAGCAGTGATAGACTAGCTGGCTCCTACGAGCAGTACTTC. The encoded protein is CASSDRLAGSYEQYF.

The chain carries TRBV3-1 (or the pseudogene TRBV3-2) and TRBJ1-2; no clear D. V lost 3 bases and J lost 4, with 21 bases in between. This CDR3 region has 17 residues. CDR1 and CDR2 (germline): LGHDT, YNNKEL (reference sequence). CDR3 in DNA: TGTGCCAGCAGCCACCAAGGTAGGCGGATGATTAGCTATGGCTACACCTTC. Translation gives CASSHQGRRMISYGYTF.

CDR3 amino acids: CASSFDPGQGVQEQFF. CDR3 nucleotides: TGCGCCAGCAGCTTTGACCCGGGACAGGGGGTTCAAGAGCAGTTCTTC. J is TRBJ2-1 and V is TRBV5-1, with TRBD1 matching 11 bases. CDR3 length: 16 residues. Trimming at V came to 2 bases and at J to 10 bases, leaving 11 bases not matched to a gene. Germline V gene data show CDR1 as SGHRS and CDR2 as YFSETQ.

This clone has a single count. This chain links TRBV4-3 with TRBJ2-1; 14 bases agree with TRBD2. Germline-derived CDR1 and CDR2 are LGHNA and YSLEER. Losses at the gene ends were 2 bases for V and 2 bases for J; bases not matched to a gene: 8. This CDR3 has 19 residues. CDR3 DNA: TGCGCCAGCAGCCAATGGACTAGCGGGGGGCCGGAGGCCTACAATGAGCAGTTCTTC. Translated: CASSQWTSGGPEAYNEQFF.

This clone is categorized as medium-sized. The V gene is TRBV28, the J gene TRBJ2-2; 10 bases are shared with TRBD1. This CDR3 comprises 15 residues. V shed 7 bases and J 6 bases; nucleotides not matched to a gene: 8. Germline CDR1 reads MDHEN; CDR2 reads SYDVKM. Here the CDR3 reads CASTSGTGDAGELFF. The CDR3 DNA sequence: TGTGCCAGCACCTCCGGGACAGGGGACGCCGGGGAGCTGTTTTTT.

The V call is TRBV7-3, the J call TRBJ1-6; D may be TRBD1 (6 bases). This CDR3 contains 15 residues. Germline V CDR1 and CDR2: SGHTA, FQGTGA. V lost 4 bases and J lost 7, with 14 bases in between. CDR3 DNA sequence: TGTGCCAGCAGCTATTCCCCGGGGGCGAATTCACCCCTCCACTTT. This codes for CASSYSPGANSPLHF.

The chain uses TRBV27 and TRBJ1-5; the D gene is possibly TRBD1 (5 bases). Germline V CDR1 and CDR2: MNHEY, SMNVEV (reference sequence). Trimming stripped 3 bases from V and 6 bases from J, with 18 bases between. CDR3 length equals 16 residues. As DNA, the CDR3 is TGTGCCAGCAGTTTTCAGGTGAGGGGAGTTCCTCAGCCCCAGCATTTT. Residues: CASSFQVRGVPQPQHF.

The CDR3 coding sequence is TGTGCCAGCAGCAAATCCCCGAAGGGTGGATCACCCCTCCACTTT. The encoded protein is CASSKSPKGGSPLHF. The chain has TRBV21-1 and TRBJ1-6. TRBV21-1 counts as a pseudogene. This CDR3 spans 15 amino acids.

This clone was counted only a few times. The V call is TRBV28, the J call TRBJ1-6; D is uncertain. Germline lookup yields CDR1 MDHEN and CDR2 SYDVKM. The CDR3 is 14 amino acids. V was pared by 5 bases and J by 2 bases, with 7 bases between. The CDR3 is CASSPGAYNSPLHF. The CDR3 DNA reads TGTGCCAGCAGTCCCGGGGCCTATAATTCACCCCTCCACTTT. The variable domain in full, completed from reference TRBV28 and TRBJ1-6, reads DVKVTQSSRYLVKRTGEKVFLECVQDMDHENMFWYRQDPGLGLRLIYFSYDVKMKEKGDIPEGYSVSREKKERFSLILESASTNQTSMYLCASSPGAYNSPLHFGNGTRLTVT.

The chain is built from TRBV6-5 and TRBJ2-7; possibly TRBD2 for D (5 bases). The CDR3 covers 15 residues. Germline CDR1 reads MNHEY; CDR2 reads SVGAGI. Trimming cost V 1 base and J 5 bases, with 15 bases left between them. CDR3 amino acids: CASSYYPGSKNEQYF. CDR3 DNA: TGTGCCAGCAGTTACTACCCGGGGTCTAAAAACGAGCAGTACTTC.

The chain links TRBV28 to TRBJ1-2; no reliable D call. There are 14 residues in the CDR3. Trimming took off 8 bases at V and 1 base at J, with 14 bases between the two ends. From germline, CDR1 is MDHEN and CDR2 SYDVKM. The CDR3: CASVAWTGNYGYTF. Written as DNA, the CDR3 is TGTGCCAGCGTAGCTTGGACCGGTAACTATGGCTACACCTTC.

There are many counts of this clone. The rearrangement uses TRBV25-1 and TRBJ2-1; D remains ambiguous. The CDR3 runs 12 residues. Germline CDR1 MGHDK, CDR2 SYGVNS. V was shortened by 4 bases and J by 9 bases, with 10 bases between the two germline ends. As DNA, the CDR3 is TGTGCCAGCAGTGCGGTTCTATTTGAGCAGTTCTTC. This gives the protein CASSAVLFEQFF.

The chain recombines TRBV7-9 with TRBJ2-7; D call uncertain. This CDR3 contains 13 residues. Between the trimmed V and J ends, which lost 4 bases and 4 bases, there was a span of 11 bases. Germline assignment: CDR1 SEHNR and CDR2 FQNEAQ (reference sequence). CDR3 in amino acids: CASSSPTDYEQYF. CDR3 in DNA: TGTGCCAGCAGCTCCCCGACGGATTACGAGCAGTACTTC.

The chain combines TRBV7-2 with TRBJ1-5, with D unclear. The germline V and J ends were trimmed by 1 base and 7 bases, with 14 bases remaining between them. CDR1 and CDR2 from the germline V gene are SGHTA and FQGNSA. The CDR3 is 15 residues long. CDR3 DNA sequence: TGTGCCAGCAGCTTAGAGGAGGGAAGCTGGCAGCCCCAGCATTTT. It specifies CASSLEEGSWQPQHF.

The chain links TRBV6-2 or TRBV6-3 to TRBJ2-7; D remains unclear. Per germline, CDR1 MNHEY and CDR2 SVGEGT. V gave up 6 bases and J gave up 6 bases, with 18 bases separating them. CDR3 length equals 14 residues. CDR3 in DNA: TGTGCCAGCAGCCCACTGTCCCGGTCGGCCGAGCAGTACTTC. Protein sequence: CASSPLSRSAEQYF.

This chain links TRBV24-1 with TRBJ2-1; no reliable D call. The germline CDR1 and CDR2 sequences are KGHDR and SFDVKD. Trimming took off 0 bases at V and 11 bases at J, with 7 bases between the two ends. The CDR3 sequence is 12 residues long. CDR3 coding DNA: TGTGCCACCAGTGATTTGTGGGAACAGCAGTTCTTC. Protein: CATSDLWEQQFF.

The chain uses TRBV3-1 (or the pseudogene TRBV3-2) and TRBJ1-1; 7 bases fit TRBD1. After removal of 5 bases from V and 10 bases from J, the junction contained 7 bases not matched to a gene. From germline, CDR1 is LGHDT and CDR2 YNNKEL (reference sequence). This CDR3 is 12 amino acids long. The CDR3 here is CASSNRGGGAFF. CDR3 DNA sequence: TGTGCCAGCAGCAACAGGGGTGGGGGAGCTTTCTTT.

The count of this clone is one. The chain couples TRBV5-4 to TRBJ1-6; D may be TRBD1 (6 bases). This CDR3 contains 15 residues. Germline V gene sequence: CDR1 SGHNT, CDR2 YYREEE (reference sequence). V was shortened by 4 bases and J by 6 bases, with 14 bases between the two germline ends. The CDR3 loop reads CASSGDMGGNSPLHF. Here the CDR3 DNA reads TGTGCCAGCAGCGGGGACATGGGGGGTAATTCACCCCTCCACTTT.

CDR3 sequence reads: CATLPDPRGIYGYTF. The CDR3 DNA sequence: TGTGCCACCCTTCCTGACCCCAGAGGAATCTATGGCTACACCTTC. The gene calls are TRBV10-3 and TRBJ1-2, with D unclear. V lost 10 bases, J lost 4 bases, and 22 bases lay in between. The germline V gene has CDR1 ENHRY and CDR2 SYGVKD. CDR3 length: 15 residues.

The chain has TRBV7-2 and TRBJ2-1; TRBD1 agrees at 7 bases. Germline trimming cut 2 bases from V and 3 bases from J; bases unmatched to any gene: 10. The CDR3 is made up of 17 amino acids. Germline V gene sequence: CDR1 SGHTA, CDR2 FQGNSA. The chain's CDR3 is CASSLRPGTDIYNEQFF. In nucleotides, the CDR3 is TGTGCCAGCAGCTTAAGACCCGGGACAGATATCTACAATGAGCAGTTCTTC.